This T cell receptor (beta chain) was captured in a study of human thymus T cells. The V gene's germline CDR1 is LGHNA and CDR2 YNFKEQ. This CDR3 contains 17 residues. With 4 bases removed from V and 3 bases from J, the gap between germline ends came to 19 bases. Notes on the study in general: Gene usage (both V and J) appeared biased in thymic and blood repertoires. The related literature has documented a marked overlap of thymic repertoires among unrelated individuals.

With regard to this clone: As yet, its antigen is unknown.

Resections from corrective heart surgery supplied the thymus tissue. TCRdb keeps only in-frame clones here, not all; method: immunoSEQ multiplex PCR. The sample consists of 100,000 to 150,000 clones, 90% to 95% of them appearing once. The chain recombines TRBV4-2 with TRBJ2-1; D may be TRBD2 (7 bases). The clonotype was recovered from a boy under two years old with a congenital heart defect but otherwise immunologically healthy. Sequenced: thymus tissue. This CDR3 reads CASSLTRRGGLYNEQFF. In DNA, the CDR3 is TGTGCCAGCAGCCTCACCCGAAGGGGGGGGCTCTACAATGAGCAGTTCTTC.